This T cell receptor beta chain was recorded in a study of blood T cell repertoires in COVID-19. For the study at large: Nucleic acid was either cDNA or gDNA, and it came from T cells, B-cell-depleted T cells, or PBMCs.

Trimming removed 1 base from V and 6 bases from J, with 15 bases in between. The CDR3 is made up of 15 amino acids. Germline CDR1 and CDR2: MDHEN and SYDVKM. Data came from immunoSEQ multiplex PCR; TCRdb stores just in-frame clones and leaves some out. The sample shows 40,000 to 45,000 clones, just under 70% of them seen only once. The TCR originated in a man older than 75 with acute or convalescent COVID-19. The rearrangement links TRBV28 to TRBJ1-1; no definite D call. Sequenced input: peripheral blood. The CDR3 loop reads CASSLLDTETPEAFF. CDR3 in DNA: TGTGCCAGCAGTTTATTAGACACTGAAACCCCTGAAGCTTTCTTT.